This entry lists 31 T cell receptor beta chains sequenced from one sample in a study of cytomegalovirus exposure and HLA in healthy donors. PCR was performed using 60 Vbeta and 13 Jbeta primers. Sequencing used immunoSEQ multiplex PCR; TCRdb keeps in-frame clones, though not all of them. Altogether about 130,000 clones are present, 79% being singletons, with the ten largest covering approximately 6.2%. Sequencing input: PBMCs. Receptors were obtained from a man in his forties in good health and CMV-seropositive.

The gene calls are TRBV7-6 and TRBJ2-2; 8 bases match TRBD2. CDR3 size: 15 residues. Trimming took 1 base from V and 5 from J; bases not matched to a gene: 3. CDR1 is SGHVS and CDR2 is FNYEAQ in the germline V gene. The CDR3 bases are TGTGCCAGCAGCTTAGACGGGAGGGGGACCGGGGAGCTGTTTTTT. Amino acid sequence: CASSLDGRGTGELFF.

This clone came up a few times. The chain has TRBV29-1 and TRBJ1-2, with 8 nucleotides matching TRBD1. The CDR3 has 15 residues. Germline lookup yields CDR1 SQVTM and CDR2 ANQGSEA. J lost 6 bases, V lost 1 base, and 10 bases had no gene match. CDR3 DNA sequence: TGCAGCGTTGAAGGAGGGGTGACAGGGGTGGATGGCTACACCTTC. It yields the protein CSVEGGVTGVDGYTF.

This chain joins TRBV4-2 and TRBJ2-7; TRBD2 agrees at 10 bases. The CDR3 covers 18 residues. Trimming removed 0 bases from V and 2 bases from J; junction bases left unmatched: 10. CDR1 is LGHNA and CDR2 is YNFKEQ in the germline V gene. CDR3 bases: TGTGCCAGCAGCCAAGATGGGCTAGCGGGAGTTGGCACCTACGAGCAGTACTTC. Residues: CASSQDGLAGVGTYEQYF.

V is TRBV7-6 and J is TRBJ1-6, with D possibly TRBD1 on 5 matching bases. Trimming took 2 bases from V and 6 from J, leaving 8 bases between them. Per germline, CDR1 SGHVS and CDR2 FNYEAQ. This CDR3 is 14 amino acids long. The CDR3 DNA reads as TGTGCCAGCAGCTTAATGGGGGGTAATTCACCCCTCCACTTT. This codes for CASSLMGGNSPLHF.

The CDR3 loop reads CASSGRLAGGLGANVLTF. The CDR3 DNA follows: TGCGCCAGCAGCGGGAGACTAGCGGGAGGTCTGGGGGCCAACGTCCTGACTTTC. V and J are TRBV5-1 and TRBJ2-6; TRBD2 agrees at 13 bases. With 4 bases clipped from V and 4 bases from J, the junction kept 8 bases outside the gene matches. The CDR3 loop spans 18 amino acids. The V gene's germline CDR1 is SGHRS and CDR2 YFSETQ.

This clone appeared once. This sequence joins TRBV19 and TRBJ2-5, with D tentatively TRBD2 (6 bases). Germline V lookup: CDR1 LNHDA, CDR2 SQIVND (reference sequence). Deletions cut 3 bases from V and 4 bases from J, with 15 bases between. The CDR3 runs to 15 residues. The CDR3 coding sequence is TGTGCCAGTAGTATCAACGGGAGAGGAAGAGAGACCCAGTACTTC. Amino acids: CASSINGRGRETQYF.

The chain combines TRBV18 with TRBJ2-7; 8 nucleotides line up with TRBD2. The CDR3 spans 14 residues. The germline V gene has CDR1 KGHSH and CDR2 LQKENI. The V and J ends lost 6 bases and 5 bases, in that order; junction bases with no gene match: 9. CDR3 nucleotides: TGTGCCAGCTCGGTCGGGAGGGCCTCTGACGAGCAGTACTTC. The encoded protein is CASSVGRASDEQYF. Using reference TRBV18 and TRBJ2-7 for the parts outside the CDR3, the full variable domain is NAGVMQNPRHLVRRRGQEARLRCSPMKGHSHVYWYRQLPEEGLKFMVYLQKENIIDESGMPKERFSAEFPKEGPSILRIQQVVRGDSAAYFCASSVGRASDEQYFGPGTRLTVT.

The chain has TRBV5-1 and TRBJ2-5; no clear D gene. Trimming removed 4 bases at V and 5 bases at J, with 9 bases between. CDR3 size: 12 residues. Per the germline V gene, CDR1 is SGHRS and CDR2 is YFSETQ. The CDR3, as DNA: TGCGCCAGCAGCCCGGAGACGGAGACCCAGTACTTC. Translating it yields CASSPETETQYF.

The V gene is TRBV5-1, the J gene TRBJ2-6; D is undetermined. Germline CDR1 reads SGHRS; CDR2 reads YFSETQ. This CDR3 spans 15 amino acids. The V end was cut by 0 bases, the J end by 4 bases, with 8 bases between. In DNA, the CDR3 is TGCGCCAGCAGCTTGGAATTAGCCGGGGCCAACGTCCTGACTTTC. It encodes CASSLELAGANVLTF.

The CDR3 protein is CAISQRTASSYEQYF. CDR3 DNA: TGTGCCATCAGTCAACGGACTGCTAGCTCCTACGAGCAGTACTTC. The rearrangement uses TRBV10-3 and TRBJ2-7; a possible D gene is TRBD2 (5 bases). This CDR3 spans 15 amino acids. CDR1 ENHRY and CDR2 SYGVKD come from the germline V gene. V gave up 5 bases and J gave up 0 bases, with 14 bases separating them.

The V and J genes are TRBV5-1 and TRBJ2-1, with 8 bases matching TRBD1. CDR1 and CDR2 (germline): SGHRS, YFSETQ. V shed 7 bases and J 5 bases; nucleotides not matched to a gene: 8. CDR3 length: 14 amino acids. The CDR3 sequence is CASSWDRSHNEQFF. In DNA, the CDR3 is TGCGCCAGCTCGTGGGACAGGTCTCACAATGAGCAGTTCTTC.

The J gene is TRBJ2-1, the V gene TRBV18, with D uncertain. The length of the CDR3 is 14 residues. Germline V gene data show CDR1 as KGHSH and CDR2 as LQKENI. V shed 2 bases and J shed 1 base, with 6 bases lying between them. CDR3 residues: CASSPGQSYNEQFF. The CDR3 DNA reads as TGTGCCAGCTCACCAGGTCAGTCCTACAATGAGCAGTTCTTC. The complete variable domain, with remaining parts taken from reference TRBV18 and TRBJ2-1, reads NAGVMQNPRHLVRRRGQEARLRCSPMKGHSHVYWYRQLPEEGLKFMVYLQKENIIDESGMPKERFSAEFPKEGPSILRIQQVVRGDSAAYFCASSPGQSYNEQFFGPGTRLTVL.

The chain employs TRBV6-6 and TRBJ2-1, with TRBD2 identical over 8 bases. Germline lookup yields CDR1 MNHNY and CDR2 SVGAGI (reference sequence). The trim removed 5 bases at V and 0 bases at J, leaving 0 bases unmatched. The CDR3 loop spans 14 amino acids. The CDR3 nucleotides are TGTGCCAGCAGTAGCGGGAGCTCCTACAATGAGCAGTTCTTC. It encodes CASSSGSSYNEQFF.

The gene calls are TRBV11-2 and TRBJ1-6, with 8 bases aligning to TRBD1. Germline V lookup: CDR1 SGHAT, CDR2 FQNNGV. The ends lost 5 bases at V and 6 bases at J; junction bases unmatched: 12. The CDR3 runs to 17 residues. The CDR3 protein is CASSTTRGLFGNSPLHF. The CDR3, as DNA: TGTGCCAGCAGCACCACCAGGGGGCTGTTCGGTAATTCACCCCTCCACTTT.

The chain recombines TRBV6-1 with TRBJ2-5; 7 bases agree with TRBD2. After removal of 6 bases from V and 2 bases from J, the junction contained 3 bases not matched to a gene. Germline V gene lookup returns CDR1 MNHNS and CDR2 SASEGT. The CDR3 has 13 residues. As DNA, the CDR3 is TGTGCCAGCAGGGATAGCGGGCAAGAGACCCAGTACTTC. It specifies CASRDSGQETQYF.

CDR3 DNA sequence: TGTGCCTGGGCTATAGGGGGGGGAGACATTCAGTACTTC. Amino acids: CAWAIGGGDIQYF. This chain uses TRBV30 with TRBJ2-4; D possibly corresponds to TRBD2 (7 bases). With 5 bases removed from V and 8 bases from J, the gap between germline ends came to 16 bases. The CDR3 extends over 13 amino acids. CDR1 and CDR2 from the germline V gene are GTSNPN and SVGIG (reference sequence).

The chain is built from TRBV7-9 and TRBJ2-7; D possibly corresponds to TRBD1 (6 bases). Trimming left V 11 bases short and J 4 bases short, with 12 bases between. The germline V gene has CDR1 SEHNR and CDR2 FQNEAQ (reference sequence). The length of the CDR3 is 11 residues. The CDR3 region has the DNA TGTGCCGGAGGACAGAATTACGAGCAGTACTTC. Translated, it gives CAGGQNYEQYF.

V and J are TRBV10-3 and TRBJ2-3; a weak D match, TRBD2 (5 bases). The V end lost 10 bases, the J end lost 1 base, and 12 bases lay between the germline ends. The CDR3 spans 13 residues. CDR1 is ENHRY and CDR2 is SYGVKD in the germline V gene. CDR3: CATLDSGTDTQYF. CDR3 nucleotides: TGTGCCACCCTGGACTCGGGCACAGATACGCAGTATTTT.

V gene TRBV10-3 combines with J gene TRBJ2-2, with 12 bases matching TRBD2. This CDR3 has 17 residues. Germline loops: CDR1 ENHRY, CDR2 SYGVKD. Trimming at V came to 4 bases and at J to 4 bases, leaving 7 bases not matched to a gene. The DNA for the CDR3 is TGTGCCATCAGTGGGCCGACTAGCGGGAGCGGCACCGGGGAGCTGTTTTTT. Residues: CAISGPTSGSGTGELFF.

The genes are TRBV4-2 and TRBJ2-7; 11 bases are a match to TRBD2. The germline V gene encodes CDR1 LGHNA and CDR2 YNFKEQ. This CDR3 has 16 amino acids. The junction had 6 bases not matched to a gene; V was cut back by 5 bases and J by 0 bases. The CDR3 DNA reads TGTGCCAGCAGCGGGACTAGCGGTCTTTACTCCTACGAGCAGTACTTC. The encoded protein is CASSGTSGLYSYEQYF.

This clone was seen a few times. The V and J genes are TRBV5-1 and TRBJ2-7, with 7 bases identical to TRBD2. This CDR3 has 14 residues. CDR1 is SGHRS, CDR2 YFSETQ, per germline. The V segment lost 0 bases and the J segment 3 bases; nucleotides outside the gene matches: 3. CDR3 bases: TGCGCCAGCAGCTTGGGGCGGGGGAACTACGAGCAGTACTTC. It yields the protein CASSLGRGNYEQYF. The full variable domain, its missing parts supplied by reference TRBV5-1 and TRBJ2-7, is KAGVTQTPRYLIKTRGQQVTLSCSPISGHRSVSWYQQTPGQGLQFLFEYFSETQRNKGNFPGRFSGRQFSNSRSEMNVSTLELGDSALYLCASSLGRGNYEQYFGPGTRLTVT.

The V gene is TRBV6-1, the J gene TRBJ1-1, with D perhaps TRBD1 (5 bases). V lost 6 bases and J lost 1, with 12 bases in between. In germline, CDR1 is MNHNS, CDR2 SASEGT. CDR3 length equals 14 residues. CDR3 nucleotides: TGTGCCAGCAGCGGAAGGGGATCGAACACTGAAGCTTTCTTT. Protein: CASSGRGSNTEAFF.

This clone was detected once. V and J are TRBV4-2 and TRBJ1-2; 10 bases are shared with TRBD1. With V trimmed by 0 bases and J by 5 bases, 9 bases remained unmatched. From germline, CDR1 is LGHNA and CDR2 YNFKEQ. The CDR3 totals 17 residues. The CDR3 here is CASSQEPATGGVYGYTF. Written as DNA, the CDR3 is TGTGCCAGCAGCCAAGAACCCGCGACAGGGGGCGTTTATGGCTACACCTTC.

The chain employs TRBV2 and TRBJ2-7, with 7 bases matching TRBD1. The V and J ends lost 10 bases and 5 bases, in that order; junction bases with no gene match: 5. The CDR3 length is 11 residues. CDR1 and CDR2 (germline): SNHLY, FYNNEI. This CDR3 reads CATKDRNEQYF. The CDR3 coding sequence is TGTGCCACCAAGGACAGGAACGAGCAGTACTTC. The entire variable domain, with the rest obtained from reference TRBV2 and TRBJ2-7, is as follows: EPEVTQTPSHQVTQMGQEVILRCVPISNHLYFYWYRQILGQKVEFLVSFYNNEISEKSEIFDDQFSVERPDGSNFTLKIRSTKLEDSAMYFCATKDRNEQYFGPGTRLTVT.

The genes are TRBV18 and TRBJ1-3, with no clear D. The CDR3 is made up of 15 amino acids. The V gene's germline CDR1 is KGHSH and CDR2 LQKENI. V lost 4 bases, J lost 0 bases, and 10 bases lay in between. This CDR3 reads CASSLSTSSGNTIYF. The CDR3 DNA follows: TGTGCCAGCTCACTCTCGACAAGCTCTGGAAACACCATATATTTT.

The V gene is TRBV7-8, the J gene TRBJ1-3, with 7 bases identical to TRBD1. Per the germline V gene, CDR1 is SGHVS and CDR2 is FQNEAQ. The CDR3 has 15 residues. V trimming: 3 bases; J trimming: 2 bases; junction bases outside the gene matches: 4. The CDR3 loop reads CASSLQGETGNTIYF. The CDR3 coding sequence is TGTGCCAGCAGCTTGCAGGGGGAAACTGGAAACACCATATATTTT.

This chain uses TRBV29-1 with TRBJ2-3; weak D call: TRBD1 (5 bases). CDR1 and CDR2 from the germline V gene are SQVTM and ANQGSEA. The CDR3 contains 17 residues. The ends were cut back, 1 base at V and 4 bases at J, with 21 bases in the middle. For the CDR3, the DNA is TGCAGCGTTGAAGGCTCTGGACACAATCCGGACGCAGATACGCAGTATTTT. Protein: CSVEGSGHNPDADTQYF.

The count of this clone is one. This sequence joins TRBV7-2 and TRBJ2-3, with D possibly TRBD2 on 6 matching bases. Germline lookup yields CDR1 SGHTA and CDR2 FQGNSA. The V and J ends lost 4 bases and 7 bases respectively, with 30 bases between them. The CDR3 runs to 19 residues. The CDR3 region has the DNA TGTGCCAGCAGCTCACCAGGACTATCTCCGCCCTCAGGAACGTATACGCAGTATTTT. The encoded protein is CASSSPGLSPPSGTYTQYF. Full variable domain (remainder filled in from reference TRBV7-2 and TRBJ2-3): GAGVSQSPSNKVTEKGKDVELRCDPISGHTALYWYRQSLGQGLEFLIYFQGNSAPDKSGLPSDRFSAERTGGSVSTLTIQRTQQEDSAVYLCASSSPGLSPPSGTYTQYFGPGTRLTVL.

The chain recombines TRBV5-1 with TRBJ1-4, with D unresolved. CDR3 size: 15 residues. Between the trimmed V and J ends, which lost 0 bases and 8 bases, there was a span of 14 bases. The germline V gene encodes CDR1 SGHRS and CDR2 YFSETQ. The CDR3 coding sequence is TGCGCCAGCAGCTTGGCGGGCGGAGGAGGCGAAAAACTGTTTTTT. Amino acid sequence: CASSLAGGGGEKLFF.

This clone showed up just once. The chain links TRBV19 to TRBJ2-5, with 7 bases identical to TRBD1. The CDR3 extends over 13 amino acids. V was clipped by 10 bases and J by 1 base; unmatched bases: 6. Germline CDR1 reads LNHDA; CDR2 reads SQIVND (reference sequence). The CDR3 is CATSTGPQETQYF. The CDR3 nucleotides read TGTGCCACCTCGACAGGGCCCCAAGAGACCCAGTACTTC.

This rearrangement joins TRBV15 to TRBJ1-1, with TRBD1 identical over 8 bases. The germline CDR1 and CDR2 sequences are LNHNV and YYDKDF (reference sequence). V lost 0 bases to trimming and J lost 6 bases; unmatched junction nucleotides: 15. The CDR3 is made up of 18 amino acids. The CDR3 protein is CATSRDPERTGGIAEAFF. The CDR3 nucleotides read TGTGCCACCAGCAGAGATCCAGAAAGAACAGGGGGTATCGCTGAAGCTTTCTTT.